This TCR beta chain is drawn from a study of T cell clonality in common variable immunodeficiency (dated by TCRdb to the mid-2010s). The CDR3 starts with the cysteine, ends with the phenylalanine, and has 14 residues. Sequencing covers 33 bases of the CDR3, shown here with the frame starting at base 1. The CDR1 and CDR2 encoded by the germline V gene (reference sequence) are PRHDT and FYEKMQ. V loses 5 bases of germline sequence and J loses 1 base, and the interval between the two ends is 11 bases. Most CVID patients and most healthy controls were of Caucasian heritage. From each donor, 5 to 8 ml of heparinized peripheral whole blood was collected. TCRbeta CDR3 repertoires were sequenced from genomic DNA of adults with common variable immune deficiency (CVID) and healthy adult controls. There were about 22 healthy adult volunteers in the control group (around twelve female and about ten male), ranging in age from about 23 to 70 years, with a mean age of about 36. Diluted blood was density-centrifuged over Hypaque 1077 or Ficoll-Paque to isolate peripheral blood mononuclear cells. Genomic DNA was obtained from unsorted mononuclear cells through either Qiagen column purification or a centrifugation-based method.

The full study reports these points: According to the authors, figuring out what caused the increased clonality in CVID would require sequencing the repertoires of T cell subpopulations. TCRbeta clonality was higher in CVID subjects than in healthy controls (t-test p = 0.018), and the increase was most characteristic of about a third of subjects. Even though DNA input was equal, the average per sample came to 65,000 to 85,000 unique sequences for controls compared with about 31,547 for CVID samples. Correlations of repertoire features with clinical complications were constrained by heterogeneity among patients within the CVID cohort. CVID TCRbeta sequences were reported to have fewer deletions and N-nucleotide insertions and to lack highly modified clones with 13 or more V deletions. Fewer TCRbeta clones were shared among CVID subjects than among healthy controls (p < 0.0001).

CVID samples and control samples contributed equivalent amounts of genomic DNA as sequencing input. For every sample, a 60 bp segment covering the rearranged TCRbeta CDR3 region was amplified and then sequenced. The immunoSEQ assay, a bias-corrected multiplex PCR with high-throughput sequencing, was employed for TCRbeta amplification. As for how the authors treated the data: Every unique nucleotide sequence counted as a clone and was annotated with V, D and J genes, copy number and frequency. Sequences were labeled productive if in frame, and non-productive if out of frame or containing stop codons. Clonality was calculated from Shannon's entropy as previously described. Mean CDR3 Kyte-Doolittle hydropathy was derived from the predicted amino acid sequences of productive clones. Using the R hclust function, scaled V gene usage was clustered hierarchically with Manhattan distance and complete linkage. To assess clone sharing by CDR3 amino acid sequence, 12 repertoires per group were resampled over 100 rounds. The repertoires were searched for approximately 70 published EBV-specific and approximately 250 published CMV-specific TCRbeta sequences. Analysis left out two CVID samples that produced under 10,000 sequences, so 42 CVID repertoires remained. What TCRdb holds here is the immuneACCESS table cut down to in-frame rearrangements. Part of the clones is not present; checked against another copy, under half of the missing clones reflect an unresolved V gene, and the others are unexplained. That table is the source of V, J and clone size, and D and trimming were worked out from the DNA. The table puts tens of thousands of clones in this sample, none counted just once. Around 1.7% of the sample rests with the top ten.

This clone was seen ten or more times. No cognate antigen has been identified for it. Read data end 3 residues before the CDR3 end; the end is taken from the germline J gene. The chain is made from TRBV13 and TRBJ2-5; the D region may be TRBD1 or TRBD2, each matching 5 bases equally. The specimen sequenced was peripheral blood mononuclear cells. The TCR was taken from a person aged 18 to 75 in good health. The CDR3 reads CASSKRGSQETQYF. The DNA read from the CDR3 is TGTGCCAGCAGCAAGAGGGGCAGCCAAGAGACC.